A selection of T cell receptor beta chains follows, all from one sample in a study of blood T cell repertoires in COVID-19. The repertoire was sequenced with immunoSEQ multiplex PCR; TCRdb's copy has only in-frame clones and lacks some. Among 120,000 to 150,000 clones listed, more than 75% were seen once. What was sequenced was peripheral blood. These receptors were taken from a man aged 80 or over with acute or convalescent COVID-19. Each CDR3 is given with its conserved first and last residue. A clone size is listed for some rows: how often the clone was seen (once, few, many), or a class if it is expanded.

size,V,CDR3
.,TRBV28,CASTRGADNEQFF
.,TRBV7-9,CASSLRNRQGAGETQYF
.,TRBV6-6,CASRKTGPDEKLFF
.,TRBV6-6,CASSLANTEAFF
once,TRBV2,CASRRGQGPEAFF
.,TRBV2,CASNTGLGEQYF
.,TRBV5-1,CASSLEGRNYGYTF
.,TRBV9,CASSVVSQGGGYTF
.,TRBV5-1,CASFPGVSNYGYTF
.,TRBV27,CASSSRQGSTYEQYF
.,TRBV19,CASSAGGGGYNEQFF
.,TRBV11-3,CASSQNTNQPQHF
.,TRBV10-3,CAISESRANQPQHF
once,TRBV25-1,CASSESYIPSSPLHF
.,TRBV27,CASSSTGFVRYF
.,TRBV14,CASSQRGQGPYEQYF
once,TRBV12-3/TRBV12-4,CASRRQQGTEAFF
.,TRBV5-5,CASSLAVGRGHGYTF
.,TRBV19,CASSSTGTVMNTEAFF
.,TRBV28,CASSRTGANYGYTF
.,TRBV11-2,CASSLAGISYEQYF
.,TRBV27,CASSLIAGYNEQFF
.,TRBV20-1,CSASSGNSPLHF
.,TRBV7-8,CASSLELNSKNSPLHF
.,TRBV5-1,CASSGGTGGHLDGYTF
.,TRBV28,CASTPGGGVGSATRSNSPLHF
.,TRBV28,CASSQGVQPQHF
.,TRBV29-1,CSVRDTGELFF
.,TRBV25-1,CASSGTGLAKNIQYF
.,TRBV19,CASKSTAGPYGYTF
.,TRBV7-6,CASREEGGEKLFF
.,TRBV21-1,CASTRRGLTSNQPQHF
.,TRBV27,CASSLWTGNNQPQHF
.,TRBV2,CASSPGTVIGPQHF
.,TRBV5-4,CASSLGGATNEKLFF
.,TRBV5-1,CASSPGQGDTIYF
.,TRBV19,CASSTTGLGEQFF
.,TRBV5-8,CASSLGRNLNYGYTF
.,TRBV28,CASSFPGQGGDGYTF
.,TRBV5-1,CASSLGSGGAYEQFF
.,TRBV27,CASRPGTGRYGYTF
.,TRBV2,CASGGAAPTYEQYF
once,TRBV28,CASSFTDNSPLHF
.,TRBV7-3,CASSPRLAGTDTQYF
.,TRBV28,CASSRTVNFGYTF
once,TRBV10-3,CAIRRTSGGTDTQYF
.,TRBV7-9,CASSLAAGADTQYF
.,TRBV12-3/TRBV12-4,CASSLDRVNEQFF
.,TRBV7-2,CASSLVADRFGNTIYF
.,TRBV7-3,CASSLEANYGYTF
.,TRBV29-1,CSVGQGGQPQHF
.,TRBV6-1,CASSEVAAMGYTF
.,TRBV6-5,CASSYEGTGNTIYF
.,TRBV20-1,CSASAGFGEGGYTF
.,TRBV9,CASSLGQTPYGYTF
.,TRBV5-1,CASSLAEGTDTQYF
.,TRBV9,CASSAGLAGGQNNEQFF
medium-sized,TRBV7-9,CASRWDRGTHEQYF
.,TRBV4-1,CASSQDGQKADTQYF
.,TRBV11-2,CASSSGLAGPLDTQYF